Shown below are 10 T cell receptor beta chains from a single sample sequenced in a study of blood T cells in healthy people across ages. Primers used in a second PCR of roughly 6 to 11 cycles were a sample-barcoded 5' primer and a J-beta primer mix. TCRdb ran MiXCR on the 5' RACE reads and lists one entry per CDR3 protein. The table lists over 1,500,000 distinct CDR3 sequences, less than 50% of them singletons. Material: blood. The receptors here all came from a woman aged 35 to 49 in good health.

This clonotype was seen ten or more times. The chain employs TRBV3-1 and TRBJ2-5, with unresolved D. This CDR3 region has 12 residues. V was pared by 6 bases and J by 5 bases, with 10 bases between. The germline V gene has CDR1 LGHDT and CDR2 YNNKEL (reference sequence). The CDR3 loop is CASSRLEETQYF. As DNA, the CDR3 is TGTGCCAGCAGTAGATTGGAGGAGACCCAGTACTTC.

The chain links TRBV11-2 to TRBJ2-4; perhaps TRBD2 as D (5 bases). The CDR3 contains 13 residues. V was cut by 5 bases and J by 7 bases, with 12 bases left in between. Germline V CDR1 and CDR2: SGHAT, FQNNGV. The CDR3 DNA is TGTGCCAGCAGCCAAGGAGGCATGAACATTCAGTACTTC. It specifies CASSQGGMNIQYF.

This CDR3 is CASTPQDYNEQFF. CDR3 DNA: TGTGCCAGCACCCCACAGGACTACAATGAGCAGTTCTTC. This chain joins TRBV9 and TRBJ2-1; maybe TRBD1 (5 bases). The CDR3 totals 13 residues. Trimming shortened V by 6 bases and J by 3 bases, and 10 bases separated the two germline ends. In germline, CDR1 is SGDLS, CDR2 YYNGEE.

This clonotype was recorded a few times. This rearrangement joins TRBV7-8 to TRBJ1-5, with 7 nucleotides matching TRBD1. Looked up from germline, CDR1 is SGHVS and CDR2 is FQNEAQ. The junction had 5 bases not matched to a gene; V was cut back by 1 base and J by 2 bases. This CDR3 contains 16 residues. This CDR3 reads CASSLGDRRGNQPQHF. The CDR3 DNA follows: TGTGCCAGCAGCTTAGGGGACAGAAGGGGCAATCAGCCCCAGCATTTT.

There are a few counts of this clonotype. The chain recombines TRBV5-1 with TRBJ1-2, with D possibly matching TRBD1 (6 bases). The CDR3 is 15 residues long. Trimming stripped 4 bases from V and 7 bases from J, with 20 bases between. CDR1 and CDR2 from the germline V gene are SGHRS and YFSETQ. The DNA of the CDR3 is TGCGCCAGCAGCAGCCGACAGGAGCCGAGAAGTGGCTACACCTTC. Its protein product is CASSSRQEPRSGYTF.

This clonotype was seen many times. The chain couples TRBV7-9 to TRBJ2-1; 9 bases line up with TRBD1. In germline, CDR1 is SEHNR, CDR2 FQNEAQ (reference sequence). This CDR3 has 21 residues. J was trimmed by 0 bases and V by 5 bases; bases with no gene match: 20. In DNA, the CDR3 is TGTGCCAGCAGCCAACCCAAGGTCCCGGGACAGGGAATGGGCTCCTACAATGAGCAGTTCTTC. Protein product: CASSQPKVPGQGMGSYNEQFF.

This clonotype was observed a few times. The rearrangement links TRBV27 to TRBJ1-2; no definite D call. Germline lookup yields CDR1 MNHEY and CDR2 SMNVEV (reference sequence). The CDR3 covers 15 residues. Trimming removed 0 bases from V and 1 base from J, with 9 bases in between. The CDR3, as DNA: TGTGCCAGCAGTTTATCCCCCCATTATAACTATGGCTACACCTTC. Protein sequence: CASSLSPHYNYGYTF.

The count of this clonotype is one. The V call is TRBV20-1, the J call TRBJ2-1; the match to TRBD1 covers 9 bases. Germline V gene lookup returns CDR1 DFQATT and CDR2 SNEGSKA (reference sequence). V was clipped by 0 bases and J by 4 bases; unmatched bases: 4. The CDR3 covers 15 residues. CDR3 loop: CSAREGTGTYNEQFF. Written as DNA, the CDR3 is TGCAGTGCTAGAGAAGGGACAGGGACTTACAATGAGCAGTTCTTC.

Concerning this clonotype itself: At one end the junction does not follow the germline gene, possibly because of a read error. The chain carries TRBV5-1 and TRBJ2-4; 7 bases align to TRBD1. Looked up from germline, CDR1 is SGHRS and CDR2 is YFSETQ. This CDR3 region has 17 residues. CDR3 bases: TGCGCCAACAGCTTGAACAGGGGAGATCTAGCCAAAAACATTCAGTACTTC. Protein product: CANSLNRGDLAKNIQYF.

This chain uses TRBV6-6 with TRBJ1-1; TRBD1 might be the D (5 bases). The germline CDR1 and CDR2 sequences are MNHNY and SVGAGI (reference sequence). The CDR3 runs to 13 residues. V shed 0 bases and J shed 7 bases, with 9 bases lying between them. CDR3 protein: CASSYSGQGEAFF. CDR3 DNA sequence: TGTGCCAGCAGTTACTCGGGGCAGGGTGAAGCTTTCTTT.